The rows below give T cell receptor beta chains drawn from one sample of a study of blood T cell repertoires in COVID-19. Measured with immunoSEQ multiplex PCR; TCRdb has only the in-frame clones, and not every one. The sample includes more than 350,000 clones, about 88% of them seen just once. Sequencing input: PBMCs or T cells enriched from blood (not recorded which). These receptor sequences come from a woman aged 18 to 35 who had been exposed to COVID-19. CDR3s include the opening cysteine and the closing phenylalanine or tryptophan. A D gene is named only where the DNA matches it firmly. Part of the rows lack a size; the others show once, few, many or a class for expanded clones.

v_call: TRBV10-3
j_call: TRBJ2-7
clone_size: -
d_call: -
cdr3_nt: TGTGCCATCAGTGGAGGGTACGAGCAGTACTTC
cdr3_aa: CAISGGYEQYF

v_call: TRBV2
j_call: TRBJ2-3
clone_size: -
d_call: -
cdr3_nt: TGTGCCAGCAGGGTCAGGGGAGGCACAGATACGCAGTATTTT
cdr3_aa: CASRVRGGTDTQYF

v_call: TRBV5-1
j_call: TRBJ1-6
clone_size: -
d_call: -
cdr3_nt: TGCGCCAGCAGCTTGGTGCCAGGGGCTAATTCACCCCTCCACTTT
cdr3_aa: CASSLVPGANSPLHF

v_call: TRBV5-1
j_call: TRBJ2-3
clone_size: -
d_call: TRBD1
cdr3_nt: TGCGCCAGCAGCCCAGGGGACAGGGGAGGCACAGATACGCAGTATTTT
cdr3_aa: CASSPGDRGGTDTQYF

v_call: TRBV11-3
j_call: TRBJ2-1
clone_size: -
d_call: TRBD1
cdr3_nt: TGTGCCAGCAGCGCCTCGACAGGGGGCGAGCAGTTCTTC
cdr3_aa: CASSASTGGEQFF

v_call: TRBV5-1
j_call: TRBJ2-4
clone_size: -
d_call: TRBD2
cdr3_nt: TGCGCCAGCAGCTTTACCGGGACTAGCGGAATTCAGTACTTC
cdr3_aa: CASSFTGTSGIQYF

v_call: TRBV10-3
j_call: TRBJ1-1
clone_size: once
d_call: -
cdr3_nt: TGTGCCATCAGTGGAGAGGGTTCGTACACTGAAGCTTTCTTT
cdr3_aa: CAISGEGSYTEAFF

v_call: TRBV5-1
j_call: TRBJ1-1
clone_size: -
d_call: -
cdr3_nt: TGCGCCAGCAGGTCCGTCGGGGGGATGAACACTGAAGCTTTCTTT
cdr3_aa: CASRSVGGMNTEAFF

v_call: TRBV13
j_call: TRBJ1-5
clone_size: few
d_call: -
cdr3_nt: TGTGCCAGCAGCGTACAGGGTTATCAGCCCCAGCATTTT
cdr3_aa: CASSVQGYQPQHF

v_call: TRBV9
j_call: TRBJ2-7
clone_size: -
d_call: TRBD1
cdr3_nt: TGTGCCAGCAGTATAGGGACAGGCGGAGAGCAGTACTTC
cdr3_aa: CASSIGTGGEQYF

v_call: TRBV29-1
j_call: TRBJ2-1
clone_size: -
d_call: -
cdr3_nt: TGCAGCGTTGTTTATCAGGGGCAGTCCTACAATGAGCAGTTCTTC
cdr3_aa: CSVVYQGQSYNEQFF

v_call: TRBV6-5
j_call: TRBJ2-7
clone_size: once
d_call: TRBD2
cdr3_nt: TGTGCCAGCAGTTACTCTAAGCGGGGGGACTACGAGCAGTACTTC
cdr3_aa: CASSYSKRGDYEQYF

v_call: TRBV7-6
j_call: TRBJ2-5
clone_size: once
d_call: TRBD1
cdr3_nt: TGTGCCAGCAGCTTAGTGGTAGGACAGGGGGGGAAAGAGACCCAGTACTTC
cdr3_aa: CASSLVVGQGGKETQYF

v_call: TRBV13
j_call: TRBJ2-3
clone_size: -
d_call: TRBD1
cdr3_nt: TGTGCCAGCAGCTCCTTCTACCCCGGGACAGGGACAGCGACGGATACGCAGTATTTT
cdr3_aa: CASSSFYPGTGTATDTQYF

v_call: TRBV28
j_call: TRBJ1-5
clone_size: -
d_call: -
cdr3_nt: TGTGCCAGCAGTTTTCTCGGGGTAGGTCAGCCCCAGCATTTT
cdr3_aa: CASSFLGVGQPQHF

v_call: TRBV28
j_call: TRBJ2-2
clone_size: -
d_call: TRBD1
cdr3_nt: TGTGCCAGCAGTTCAGGGGGCCGGGAGCTGTTTTTT
cdr3_aa: CASSSGGRELFF

v_call: TRBV19
j_call: TRBJ2-7
clone_size: -
d_call: -
cdr3_nt: TGTGCCAGTAGTATTAGGTACAGGGACCACGAGCAGTACTTC
cdr3_aa: CASSIRYRDHEQYF

v_call: TRBV5-4
j_call: TRBJ1-4
clone_size: -
d_call: -
cdr3_nt: -
cdr3_aa: CASSFSGQGATNEKLFF